This T cell receptor (beta chain) originates from a study of T cells in Graves' hyperthyroidism and ophthalmopathy. Looked up from germline, CDR1 is LNHDA and CDR2 is SQIVND (reference sequence). Trimming left V 5 bases short and J 5 bases short, with 15 bases between. The CDR3 totals 14 residues. It was uncontrolled infection, other autoimmune disease, pregnancy or lactation that excluded patients. The PBMCs were taken from 10 ml of fresh peripheral blood. TCR beta CDR3 sequences were amplified from RNA transcripts. HTBI primers drove first-round RT-PCR of the TCR CDR3. TCRdb processed the multiplex PCR reads anew with MiXCR; each CDR3 protein has one entry. The table lists around 340,000 distinct CDR3 sequences, about 20% of them singletons. This clonotype was detected ten times or more.

The origin of this receptor is a woman in her forties or fifties with Graves' hyperthyroidism. Specimen: blood. This sequence joins TRBV19 and TRBJ2-5, with a tentative D call TRBD2 (5 bases). CDR3 loop: CASSPNSGEETQYF. In nucleotides, the CDR3 is TGTGCCAGTAGTCCCAACAGTGGGGAGGAGACCCAGTACTTC.